This T cell receptor beta chain comes out of a study of vaccination and CD4 T cells after COVID-19. Study overall: The convalescent group had six males, four females, seven Caucasians, two Asians, one multiracial.

The Oncomine TCR Beta short-read assay was applied to DNA of cultured CD4+ T cells. TCRdb analysed the PCR reads with MiXCR anew, one entry per CDR3 protein. The table records about 23,000 distinct CDR3 sequences, roughly 65% of them present only once. Germline assignment: CDR1 DFQATT and CDR2 SNEGSKA (reference sequence). This CDR3 comprises 12 residues. Trimming stripped 4 bases from V and 7 bases from J, with 13 bases between. With regard to this clonotype: Its antigen remains unknown.

Noted treatment: roughly 10-day PBMC culture with coronavirus spike peptide pools or control peptides (ViraFEST assay). The chain recombines TRBV20-1 with TRBJ2-5; tentatively, D is TRBD2 (6 bases). This sample comprised CD4+ T cells from blood, cultured in vitro, obtained after SARS-CoV-2 vaccination. This clonotype was obtained from a human donor who received a COVID-19 vaccine. CDR3 in amino acids: CSANGLEGTQYF. CDR3 DNA sequence: TGCAGTGCTAATGGGTTGGAGGGGACCCAGTACTTC.